This TCR beta chain stems from a study of CD8 T cells in Susac syndrome. Negative isolation was applied to CD8+ and CD4+ T cells, and FACS enrichment was applied to TEMRA cells. This CDR3 region has 14 residues. V gave up 3 bases and J gave up 3 bases, with 14 bases separating them. The germline V gene has CDR1 DFQATT and CDR2 SNEGSKA (reference sequence). A quantity of about 0.5 to 1 ug RNA underwent reverse transcription using random hexamers. TCRdb recomputed calls from the immunoSEQ multiplex PCR reads with MiXCR, one row per CDR3 protein. The table shows about 150,000 distinct CDR3 sequences, with roughly 94% occurring only once.

The V and J genes are TRBV20-1 and TRBJ1-2; no clear D. The sequencing sample was made of CD4+ T cells from PBMCs. The TCR originated in a human donor in good health. CDR3 in DNA: TGCAGTGCTAGGCGCCGGGCTACGGACTATGGCTACACCTTC. It yields the protein CSARRRATDYGYTF.